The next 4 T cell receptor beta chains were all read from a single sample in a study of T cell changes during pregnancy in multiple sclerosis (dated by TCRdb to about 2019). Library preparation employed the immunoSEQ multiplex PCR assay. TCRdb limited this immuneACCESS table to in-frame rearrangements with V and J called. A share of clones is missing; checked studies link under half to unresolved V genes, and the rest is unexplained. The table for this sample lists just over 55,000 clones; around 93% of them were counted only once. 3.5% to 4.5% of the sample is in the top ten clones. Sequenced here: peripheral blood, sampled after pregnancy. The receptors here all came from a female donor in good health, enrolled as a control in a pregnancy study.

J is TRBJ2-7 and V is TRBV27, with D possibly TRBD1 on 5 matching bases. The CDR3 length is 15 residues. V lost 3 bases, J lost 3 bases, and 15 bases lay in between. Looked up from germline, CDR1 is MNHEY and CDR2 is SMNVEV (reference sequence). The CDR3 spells CASSLKRGPDYEQYF. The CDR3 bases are TGTGCCAGCAGTTTGAAAAGGGGTCCCGACTACGAGCAGTACTTC.

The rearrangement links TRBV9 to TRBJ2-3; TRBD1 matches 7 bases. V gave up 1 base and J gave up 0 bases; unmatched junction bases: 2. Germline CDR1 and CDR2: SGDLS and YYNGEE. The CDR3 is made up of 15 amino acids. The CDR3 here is CASSVLTGSTDTQYF. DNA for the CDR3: TGTGCCAGCAGCGTACTGACAGGGAGCACAGATACGCAGTATTTT.

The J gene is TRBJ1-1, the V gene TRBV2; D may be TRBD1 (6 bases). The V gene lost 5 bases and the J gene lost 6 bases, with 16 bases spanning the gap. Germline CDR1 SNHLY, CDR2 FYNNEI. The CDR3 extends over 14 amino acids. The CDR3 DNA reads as TGTGCCAGCAGTTTACAGGGATTAGTCTCTGAAGCTTTCTTT. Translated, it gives CASSLQGLVSEAFF.

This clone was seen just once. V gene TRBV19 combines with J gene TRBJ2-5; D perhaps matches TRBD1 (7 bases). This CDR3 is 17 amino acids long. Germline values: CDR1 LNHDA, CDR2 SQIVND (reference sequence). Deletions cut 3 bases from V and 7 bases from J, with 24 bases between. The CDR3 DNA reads TGTGCCAGTAGTATCAGGAGGGTCAGCGACAGGGCAGCGACCCAGTACTTC. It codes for CASSIRRVSDRAATQYF.